A selection of T cell receptor beta chains follows, all from one sample in a study of T cells in Graves' hyperthyroidism and ophthalmopathy. Using its own MiXCR run on the multiplex PCR reads, TCRdb lists one record per CDR3 protein. The table lists around 690,000 distinct CDR3 sequences, 15% to 20% of them singletons. Sequencing was done on a sample of blood. The origin of the receptors is a man aged 45-65 years with Graves' hyperthyroidism. Each CDR3 is given with its conserved first and last residue. Fields, in order: D gene, clone size, J gene, V gene, CDR3 DNA, CDR3 protein. A D gene is named only where the DNA matches it firmly. Clone size is stated in some rows and not others, as once, few, many or a class when expanded.

D: TRBD2; size: many; J: TRBJ2-1; V: TRBV24-1; DNA: TGTGCCACCAGTGATAATAGCGGGCCTAGCTCCTACAATGAGCAGTTCTTC; CDR3: CATSDNSGPSSYNEQFF
D: TRBD2; size: NA; J: TRBJ2-1; V: TRBV18; DNA: TGTGCCAGCTCAAGGACTAGCGGGCAGGATTATGAGCAGTTCTTC; CDR3: CASSRTSGQDYEQFF
D: NA; size: NA; J: TRBJ2-2; V: TRBV15; DNA: TGTGCCACCAGCTGTCCGGAGAACACCGGGGAGCTGTTTTTT; CDR3: CATSCPENTGELFF
D: NA; size: few; J: TRBJ2-6; V: TRBV6-1; DNA: TGTGCCAGCAGGAAGGCGGCCAACGTCCTGACTTTC; CDR3: CASRKAANVLTF
D: TRBD1; size: NA; J: TRBJ1-1; V: TRBV5-1; DNA: TGCGCCAGCAGCTCCCAGACAGGGGCGAACACTGAAGCTTTCTTT; CDR3: CASSSQTGANTEAFF
D: NA; size: few; J: TRBJ2-3; V: TRBV7-9; DNA: TGTGCCAGCAGCTCAGGGGTTTTAGATACGCAGTATTTT; CDR3: CASSSGVLDTQYF
D: NA; size: few; J: TRBJ1-3; V: TRBV28; DNA: TGTGCCAGCAGTCCAGACAGTATTGGAGACACCATATATTTT; CDR3: CASSPDSIGDTIYF
D: NA; size: many; J: TRBJ1-3; V: TRBV7-8; DNA: TGTGCCAGCAGCTTAGGTTCCAGAGCCAGCTCTGGAAACACCATATATTTT; CDR3: CASSLGSRASSGNTIYF
D: TRBD1; size: many; J: TRBJ1-1; V: TRBV12-3/TRBV12-4; DNA: TGTGCCAGCAGTTCAGACAGGGCAGCTTTCTTT; CDR3: CASSSDRAAFF
D: NA; size: many; J: TRBJ2-3; V: TRBV2; DNA: TGTGCCAGCAGTGAAGAAGGGGCGAAGACAGATACGCAGTATTTT; CDR3: CASSEEGAKTDTQYF
D: TRBD1; size: few; J: TRBJ2-7; V: TRBV4-1; DNA: TGCGCCAGCAGCCGACCGGGACAGGGAATCCCCGAGCAGTACTTC; CDR3: CASSRPGQGIPEQYF
D: TRBD2; size: many; J: TRBJ2-1; V: TRBV12-3/TRBV12-4; DNA: TGTGCCAGCAGCCCTACGACTAGCGGGAGGGCCAGTGAGCAGTTCTTC; CDR3: CASSPTTSGRASEQFF
D: NA; size: few; J: TRBJ2-5; V: TRBV13; DNA: TGTGCCAGCAGCTCAATGAGGCTTAATGACCAAGAGACCCAGTACTTC; CDR3: CASSSMRLNDQETQYF
D: TRBD2; size: many; J: TRBJ2-1; V: TRBV2; DNA: TGTGCCAGCAGTCGGGGACTAGGCGATGTGGTTGAGCAGTTCTTC; CDR3: CASSRGLGDVVEQFF
D: NA; size: few; J: TRBJ1-4; V: TRBV5-5; DNA: TGTGCCAGCAGCTTGGTGTATAATGAAAAACTGTTTTTT; CDR3: CASSLVYNEKLFF
D: TRBD1; size: many; J: TRBJ1-2; V: TRBV28; DNA: TGTGCCAGCAGTCACGACAGGGACGGCTACACCTTC; CDR3: CASSHDRDGYTF
D: NA; size: once; J: TRBJ2-7; V: TRBV5-1; DNA: TGCGCCAGCAACTTGGATCAGCGGCCGCAGTACTTC; CDR3: CASNLDQRPQYF
D: NA; size: NA; J: TRBJ2-3; V: TRBV27; DNA: TGTGCCAGCAGTTTCGCGCCGGGACAACCTGTGGATACGCAGTATTTT; CDR3: CASSFAPGQPVDTQYF
D: NA; size: many; J: TRBJ2-2; V: TRBV27; DNA: TGTGCCAGCAGTCCCTACCGAGGGATACATATGACCGGGGAGCTGTTTTTT; CDR3: CASSPYRGIHMTGELFF
D: TRBD1; size: NA; J: TRBJ2-7; V: TRBV20-1; DNA: TGCAGTGCACGAGGACAGGGTACTCCCTACGAGCAGTACTTC; CDR3: CSARGQGTPYEQYF
D: NA; size: once; J: TRBJ2-7; V: TRBV4-1; DNA: TGCGCCAGCAGCCAAGAAGAAAGGCACCCCTACGAGCAGTACTTC; CDR3: CASSQEERHPYEQYF
D: TRBD1; size: NA; J: TRBJ2-7; V: TRBV14; DNA: TGTGCCAGCAGCAGACCGGGACAGGACTCCTACGAGCAGTACTTC; CDR3: CASSRPGQDSYEQYF
D: NA; size: NA; J: TRBJ2-7; V: TRBV12-3/TRBV12-4; DNA: TGTGCCAGCAGTTTTGGATCCCCGAGCTCCTACGAGCAGTACTTC; CDR3: CASSFGSPSSYEQYF
D: NA; size: NA; J: TRBJ2-7; V: TRBV28; DNA: TGTGCCAGCAACGAGGGTAGGATCGAGCAGTACTTC; CDR3: CASNEGRIEQYF
D: TRBD1; size: few; J: TRBJ1-2; V: TRBV6-1; DNA: TGTGCCAGCAGTGATAGGGGACAGGGGAGCCTCTATGGCTACACCTTC; CDR3: CASSDRGQGSLYGYTF
D: NA; size: many; J: TRBJ1-2; V: TRBV28; DNA: TGTGCCAGCAGTTTCAGTCTCGTCCGCAATGGCTACACCTTC; CDR3: CASSFSLVRNGYTF
D: NA; size: few; J: TRBJ2-1; V: TRBV27; DNA: TGTGTCAGCAGTTTATTTGGGCGGCGGAGCTCCTACAATGAGCAGTTCTTC; CDR3: CVSSLFGRRSSYNEQFF
D: NA; size: NA; J: TRBJ2-3; V: TRBV3-1; DNA: TGTGCCAGCAGCCCCACGTCGACTAGGAATTCAGATACGCAGTATTTT; CDR3: CASSPTSTRNSDTQYF
D: NA; size: NA; J: TRBJ1-1; V: TRBV12-5; DNA: TGTGCTAGTGGTTTGACCCAGGGGACTGAAGCTTTCTTT; CDR3: CASGLTQGTEAFF
D: NA; size: NA; J: TRBJ2-1; V: TRBV29-1; DNA: TGCAGCGTTGAGTCTCGGGTTGGCTACAATGAGCAGTTCTTC; CDR3: CSVESRVGYNEQFF
D: TRBD2; size: few; J: TRBJ2-3; V: TRBV28; DNA: TGTGCCAGCAGTTTTCCTGGGGGACTAGCGGGTGCAGATACGCAGTATTTT; CDR3: CASSFPGGLAGADTQYF
D: TRBD1; size: many; J: TRBJ1-5; V: TRBV19; DNA: TGTGCCAGTAGTATATCCGGGACAGGGATTTTAATTAGCAATCAGCCCCAGCATTTT; CDR3: CASSISGTGILISNQPQHF
D: NA; size: few; J: TRBJ1-1; V: TRBV12-3/TRBV12-4; DNA: TGTGCCAGCAGTTTAGTTAGCAGGGTATCGGCTGAAGCTTTCTTT; CDR3: CASSLVSRVSAEAFF
D: NA; size: many; J: TRBJ2-7; V: TRBV20-1; DNA: TGCAGTGCTAGAGAGAGGGAACCGGCCGAGCAGTACTTC; CDR3: CSAREREPAEQYF
D: NA; size: many; J: TRBJ1-3; V: TRBV12-3/TRBV12-4; DNA: TGTGCCAGCAGTTCCCTGGGACATTCCGGAAACACCATATATTTT; CDR3: CASSSLGHSGNTIYF
D: NA; size: few; J: TRBJ1-1; V: TRBV10-1; DNA: TGCGCCAGCAGTGAGTCTGGCCTCGGGACTGAAGCTTTCTTT; CDR3: CASSESGLGTEAFF
D: TRBD2; size: NA; J: TRBJ2-7; V: TRBV12-3/TRBV12-4; DNA: TGTGCCAGCAGGCGAATTGGAACTAGCGGGAGGCCACAAATTAACTACGAGCAGTACTTC; CDR3: CASRRIGTSGRPQINYEQYF
D: NA; size: many; J: TRBJ1-5; V: TRBV11-2; DNA: TGTGCCAGCAGCTCCCAGGCGGCAGGCAATCAGCCCCAGCATTTT; CDR3: CASSSQAAGNQPQHF